This is a list of T cell receptor beta chains from one sample in a study of immune evolution from preneoplasia to lung adenocarcinoma. Sequencing used immunoSEQ multiplex PCR; TCRdb keeps in-frame clones, though not all of them. Altogether around 10,000 clones are present, over 70% being singletons, with the ten largest covering roughly 3.9%. Sequenced input: FFPE minimally invasive lung adenocarcinoma tissue. The receptors here all came from a person aged 55-85 years with lung adenocarcinoma. Both conserved end residues are part of each CDR3.

13,TRBJ1-2,TRBV28,CASSPRTGYGYTF
14,TRBJ1-1,TRBV5-5,CASSLMDTNTEAFF
15,TRBJ1-2,TRBV28,CASHHGNRPNYGYTF
17,TRBJ2-5,TRBV7-9,CASSPRTSGGGRETQYF
14,TRBJ1-1,TRBV5-6,CASRGGTLNTEAFF
17,TRBJ2-5,TRBV7-2,CASSSGLAGGWRETQYF
15,TRBJ1-4,TRBV14,CASSLSTAYNEKLFF
14,TRBJ2-2,TRBV4-2,CASSQGTNTGELFF
16,TRBJ1-1,TRBV6-6,CASINGAGLVDTEAFF
14,TRBJ1-2,TRBV28,CASSTPGTAAAYTF
12,TRBJ2-1,TRBV19,CASPPSLHEQFF
20,TRBJ2-5,TRBV11-2,CASSLDPGGTGVGNQETQYF
13,TRBJ1-5,TRBV4-2,CASSQARDQPQHF
13,TRBJ2-7,TRBV7-9,CASSLGPRGEQYF
14,TRBJ2-5,TRBV19,CASSRTGTQETQYF
14,TRBJ2-1,TRBV5-5,CASSLVPGYNEQFF
12,TRBJ1-1,TRBV11-2,CASSFQTAEAFF
16,TRBJ2-5,TRBV15,CATSLGLRTQEETQYF
17,TRBJ2-5,TRBV15,CATSRLVGDATQETQYF
15,TRBJ1-2,TRBV6-1,CASSEGGVSTYGYTF
14,TRBJ2-3,TRBV14,CASSQRDFTDTQYF
15,TRBJ2-1,TRBV11-3,CASSSRLGLYNEQFF
17,TRBJ2-5,TRBV10-3,CAISDLAGSGGAKTQYF
15,TRBJ1-6,TRBV27,CASSYGVSYNSPLHF
15,TRBJ1-4,TRBV18,CASSGPTGIDEKLFF
13,TRBJ2-7,TRBV18,CASSLRQGDEQYF
14,TRBJ2-5,TRBV7-2,CASSIGKHQETQYF
18,TRBJ1-4,TRBV7-9,CASSPSFGRGRSYEKLFF
14,TRBJ1-5,TRBV6-1,CASSDRGSNQPQHF
14,TRBJ1-1,TRBV5-4,CASSLGDRNTEAFF
13,TRBJ1-6,TRBV7-9,CAYRLQDDSPLHF
15,TRBJ2-7,TRBV5-8,CASATPGQGAYEQYF
16,TRBJ2-1,TRBV18,CASSPPGTVAGNEQFF
14,TRBJ2-7,TRBV7-2,CASKGRGHSYEQYF
15,TRBJ2-2,TRBV11-2,CASSLERRRAGELFF
16,TRBJ2-1,TRBV18,CASSRTSGLPYNEQFF
15,TRBJ2-7,TRBV6-1,CASSSSRDGSYEQYF
17,TRBJ2-6,TRBV5-1,CASSSGQGGSGANVLTF
14,TRBJ2-7,TRBV11-2,CASSFNGASYEQYF
16,TRBJ2-1,TRBV27,CASKGWGTGSYNEQFF
14,TRBJ2-2,TRBV5-1,CASSLLGNTGELFF
14,TRBJ1-5,TRBV30,CAWRGTGRHQPQHF
15,TRBJ1-5,TRBV5-1,CASSLQGYSNQPQHF
14,TRBJ1-2,TRBV7-2,CASSHRDRGVGYTF
14,TRBJ1-2,TRBV4-3,CASTMRTGNYGYTF
16,TRBJ1-1,TRBV28,CASSPVGWSWATEAFF
17,TRBJ2-6,TRBV19,CASSNLVGTSGANVLTF
15,TRBJ2-3,TRBV7-8,CASSLGGGYTDTQYF
18,TRBJ2-7,TRBV27,CASSFSRTSGRGSYEQYF